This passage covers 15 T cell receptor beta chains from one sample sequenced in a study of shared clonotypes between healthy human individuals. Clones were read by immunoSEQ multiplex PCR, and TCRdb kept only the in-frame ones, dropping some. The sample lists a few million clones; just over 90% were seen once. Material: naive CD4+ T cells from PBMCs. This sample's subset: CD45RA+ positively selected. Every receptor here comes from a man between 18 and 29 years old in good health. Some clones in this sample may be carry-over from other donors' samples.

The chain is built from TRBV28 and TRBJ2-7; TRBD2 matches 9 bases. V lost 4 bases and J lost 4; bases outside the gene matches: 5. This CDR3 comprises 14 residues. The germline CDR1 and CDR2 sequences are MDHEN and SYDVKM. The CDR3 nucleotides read TGTGCCAGCAGTTCCGGGACTAGCACTTACGAGCAGTACTTC. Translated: CASSSGTSTYEQYF. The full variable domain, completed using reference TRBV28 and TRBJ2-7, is DVKVTQSSRYLVKRTGEKVFLECVQDMDHENMFWYRQDPGLGLRLIYFSYDVKMKEKGDIPEGYSVSREKKERFSLILESASTNQTSMYLCASSSGTSTYEQYFGPGTRLTVT.

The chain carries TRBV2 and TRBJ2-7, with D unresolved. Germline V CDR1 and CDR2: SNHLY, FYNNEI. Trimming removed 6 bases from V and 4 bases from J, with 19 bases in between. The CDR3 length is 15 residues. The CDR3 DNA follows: TGTGCCAGCAGAGGGTCGACGGGTCCCCCTTACGAGCAGTACTTC. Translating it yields CASRGSTGPPYEQYF. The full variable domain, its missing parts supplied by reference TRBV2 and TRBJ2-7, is EPEVTQTPSHQVTQMGQEVILRCVPISNHLYFYWYRQILGQKVEFLVSFYNNEISEKSEIFDDQFSVERPDGSNFTLKIRSTKLEDSAMYFCASRGSTGPPYEQYFGPGTRLTVT.

The CDR3 sequence is CASFPGQGIEQYF. CDR3 in DNA: TGCGCCAGCTTCCCTGGACAGGGGATCGAGCAGTACTTC. This sequence joins TRBV5-1 and TRBJ2-7, with 9 bases aligning to TRBD1. V shed 7 bases, J shed 6 bases, and the junction held 8 bases outside the gene matches. Germline CDR1 and CDR2: SGHRS and YFSETQ. The CDR3 has 13 amino acids.

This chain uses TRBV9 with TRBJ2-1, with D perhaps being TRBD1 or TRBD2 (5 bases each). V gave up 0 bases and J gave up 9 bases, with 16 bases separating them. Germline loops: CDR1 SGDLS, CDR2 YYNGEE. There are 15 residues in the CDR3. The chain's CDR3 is CASSVGTSGAGEQFF. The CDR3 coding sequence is TGTGCCAGCAGCGTAGGAACTAGTGGGGCCGGTGAGCAGTTCTTC.

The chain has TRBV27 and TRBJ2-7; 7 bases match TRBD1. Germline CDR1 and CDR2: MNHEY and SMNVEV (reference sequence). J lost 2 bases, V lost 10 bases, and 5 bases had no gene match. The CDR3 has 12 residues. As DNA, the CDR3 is TGTGCCAACTTCGGGACAGCCTACGAGCAGTACTTC. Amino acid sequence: CANFGTAYEQYF.

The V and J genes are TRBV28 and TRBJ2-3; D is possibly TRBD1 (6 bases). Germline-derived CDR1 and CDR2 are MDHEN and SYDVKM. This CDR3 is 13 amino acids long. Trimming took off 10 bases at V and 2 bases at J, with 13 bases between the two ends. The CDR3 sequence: CATKGGSTDTQYF. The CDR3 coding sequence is TGTGCCACCAAAGGGGGTTCCACAGATACGCAGTATTTT. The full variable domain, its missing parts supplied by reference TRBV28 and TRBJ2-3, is DVKVTQSSRYLVKRTGEKVFLECVQDMDHENMFWYRQDPGLGLRLIYFSYDVKMKEKGDIPEGYSVSREKKERFSLILESASTNQTSMYLCATKGGSTDTQYFGPGTRLTVL.

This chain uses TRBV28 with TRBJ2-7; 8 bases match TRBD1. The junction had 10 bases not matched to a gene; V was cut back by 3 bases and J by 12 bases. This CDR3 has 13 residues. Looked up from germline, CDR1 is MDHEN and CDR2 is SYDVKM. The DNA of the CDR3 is TGTGCCAGCAGTTTGCCCGACAGGGGAAGTCTGTACTTC. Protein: CASSLPDRGSLYF.

CDR3 in amino acids: CASAQGDTQYF. The CDR3 region has the DNA TGTGCTAGTGCCCAGGGGGATACGCAGTATTTT. The rearrangement links TRBV12-5 to TRBJ2-3; D perhaps matches TRBD1 (6 bases). V was clipped by 7 bases and J by 6 bases, with 8 bases between them. In germline, CDR1 is LGHNT, CDR2 FRNRAP. This CDR3 has 11 residues.

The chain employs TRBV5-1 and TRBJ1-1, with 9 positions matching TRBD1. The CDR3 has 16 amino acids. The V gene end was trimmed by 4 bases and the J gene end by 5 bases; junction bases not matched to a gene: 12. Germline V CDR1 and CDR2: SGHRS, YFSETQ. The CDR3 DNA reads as TGCGCCAGCAGCGAATGGGACAGGGCTCCGGGGACTGAAGCTTTCTTT. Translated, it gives CASSEWDRAPGTEAFF.

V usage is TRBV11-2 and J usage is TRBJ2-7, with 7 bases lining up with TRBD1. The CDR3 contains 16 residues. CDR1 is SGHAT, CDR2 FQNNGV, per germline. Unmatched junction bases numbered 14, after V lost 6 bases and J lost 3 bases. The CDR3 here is CASSFNDRAGNYEQYF. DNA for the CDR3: TGTGCCAGCAGTTTCAACGACAGGGCGGGCAACTACGAGCAGTACTTC.

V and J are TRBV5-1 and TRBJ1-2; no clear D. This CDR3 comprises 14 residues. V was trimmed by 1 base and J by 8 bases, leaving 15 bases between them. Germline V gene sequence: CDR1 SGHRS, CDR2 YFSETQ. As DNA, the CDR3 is TGCGCCAGCAGCTTGCCAGACGGCCTATGGGGCTACACCTTC. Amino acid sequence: CASSLPDGLWGYTF.

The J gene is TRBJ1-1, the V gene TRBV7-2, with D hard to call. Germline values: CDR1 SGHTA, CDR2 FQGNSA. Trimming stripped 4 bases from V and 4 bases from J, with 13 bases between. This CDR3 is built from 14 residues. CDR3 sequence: CASSSRSLGTEAFF. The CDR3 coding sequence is TGTGCCAGCAGCTCCAGGAGCTTGGGCACTGAAGCTTTCTTT.

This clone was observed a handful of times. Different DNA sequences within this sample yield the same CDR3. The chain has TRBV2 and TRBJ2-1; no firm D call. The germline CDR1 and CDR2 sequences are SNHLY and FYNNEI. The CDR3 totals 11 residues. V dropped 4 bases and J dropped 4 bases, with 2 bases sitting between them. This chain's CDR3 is CASSVYNEQFF. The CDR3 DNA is TGTGCCAGCAGTGTTTACAATGAGCAGTTCTTC. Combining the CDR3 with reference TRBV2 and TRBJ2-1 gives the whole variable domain EPEVTQTPSHQVTQMGQEVILRCVPISNHLYFYWYRQILGQKVEFLVSFYNNEISEKSEIFDDQFSVERPDGSNFTLKIRSTKLEDSAMYFCASSVYNEQFFGPGTRLTVL.

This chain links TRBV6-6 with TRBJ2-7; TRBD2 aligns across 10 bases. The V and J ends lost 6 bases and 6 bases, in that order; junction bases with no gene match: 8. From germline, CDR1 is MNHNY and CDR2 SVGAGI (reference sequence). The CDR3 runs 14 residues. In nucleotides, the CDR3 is TGTGCCAGCAGCTCTCAGCGGGAGGGGGGCGAGCAGTACTTC. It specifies CASSSQREGGEQYF.

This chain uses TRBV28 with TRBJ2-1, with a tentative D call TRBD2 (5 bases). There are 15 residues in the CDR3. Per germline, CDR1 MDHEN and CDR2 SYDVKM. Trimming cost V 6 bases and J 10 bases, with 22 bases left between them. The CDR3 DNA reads TGTGCCAGCAGCCGAACAGACGTCGCCTGGAGGGAGCAGTTCTTC. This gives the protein CASSRTDVAWREQFF. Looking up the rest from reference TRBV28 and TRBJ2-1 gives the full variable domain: DVKVTQSSRYLVKRTGEKVFLECVQDMDHENMFWYRQDPGLGLRLIYFSYDVKMKEKGDIPEGYSVSREKKERFSLILESASTNQTSMYLCASSRTDVAWREQFFGPGTRLTVL.